Each of the 9 T cell receptor beta chains below was sequenced from the same sample in a study of blood T cell repertoires in COVID-19. Assay used: immunoSEQ multiplex PCR; TCRdb lists only in-frame clones, some missing. The sample yields about 160,000 clones, approximately 84% seen once. The sequencing sample was made of PBMCs or T cells enriched from blood (not recorded which). The source is a woman aged 50 to 60 who had recovered from COVID-19.

The chain carries TRBV15 and TRBJ2-3; no definite D call. The V end was cut by 6 bases, the J end by 2 bases, with 12 bases between. CDR1 LNHNV and CDR2 YYDKDF come from the germline V gene (reference sequence). CDR3 length equals 14 residues. The CDR3 region is CATSGPTYTDTQYF. For the CDR3, the DNA is TGTGCCACCAGTGGGCCGACCTACACAGATACGCAGTATTTT.

The gene calls are TRBV4-1 and TRBJ2-7; 7 bases are a match to TRBD2. This CDR3 contains 15 residues. Looked up from germline, CDR1 is MGHRA and CDR2 is YSYEKL. V shed 4 bases, J shed 3 bases, and the junction held 9 bases outside the gene matches. As DNA, the CDR3 is TGCGCCAGCAGCCCAGGACCTAGCGGTAACTACGAGCAGTACTTC. Translated, it gives CASSPGPSGNYEQYF.

This clone was detected a few times. The chain carries TRBV10-1 and TRBJ2-2, with 7 bases that match TRBD1. J lost 3 bases, V lost 6 bases, and 10 bases had no gene match. The CDR3 totals 16 residues. In germline, CDR1 is WNHNN, CDR2 SYGVQD (reference sequence). This CDR3 reads CASSAHRGYDTGELFF. In DNA form, the CDR3 reads TGCGCCAGCAGCGCGCACAGGGGCTACGACACCGGGGAGCTGTTTTTT.

This clone came up once. Other DNA sequences of this sample code for an identical CDR3. V usage is TRBV7-2 and J usage is TRBJ1-2, with 9 bases matching TRBD1. This CDR3 comprises 14 residues. The V gene's germline CDR1 is SGHTA and CDR2 FQGNSA. J gave up 2 bases and V 5 bases, and 3 bases lay outside the gene matches. The CDR3 loop is CASSQGTGNYGYTF. CDR3 coding DNA: TGTGCCAGCAGCCAAGGGACAGGGAACTATGGCTACACCTTC.

CDR3 loop: CASSVGTGLSTDTQYF. CDR3 DNA: TGTGCCAGCAGTGTCGGGACAGGACTAAGCACAGATACGCAGTATTTT. The chain is built from TRBV6-1 and TRBJ2-3; 8 positions match TRBD1. CDR1 and CDR2 from the germline V gene are MNHNS and SASEGT. CDR3 length equals 16 residues. Trimming cost V 4 bases and J 0 bases; bases outside gene matches: 6.

The chain uses TRBV11-1 and TRBJ2-7; tentatively, D is TRBD2 (6 bases). Germline loops: CDR1 SGHAT, CDR2 FQDESV (reference sequence). Trimming removed 5 bases at V and 1 base at J, with 12 bases between. This CDR3 is built from 14 residues. The CDR3 is CASSRVGLSYEQYF. The CDR3 DNA sequence: TGTGCCAGCAGCCGAGTGGGACTGTCCTACGAGCAGTACTTC.

V gene TRBV11-2 combines with J gene TRBJ2-2, with 16 bases matching TRBD2. This CDR3 is built from 16 residues. Trimming cost V 5 bases and J 9 bases; bases outside gene matches: 6. Germline values: CDR1 SGHAT, CDR2 FQNNGV. This CDR3 reads CASSGGLAGGSRELFF. CDR3 nucleotides: TGTGCCAGCAGCGGGGGACTAGCGGGAGGGAGCAGGGAGCTGTTTTTT. Together with reference TRBV11-2 and TRBJ2-2, the CDR3 gives the full variable domain: EAGVAQSPRYKIIEKRQSVAFWCNPISGHATLYWYQQILGQGPKLLIQFQNNGVVDDSQLPKDRFSAERLKGVDSTLKIQPAKLEDSAVYLCASSGGLAGGSRELFFGEGSRLTVL.

The V gene is TRBV6-4, the J gene TRBJ2-3; 11 bases line up with TRBD2. With V trimmed by 5 bases and J by 5 bases, 6 bases remained unmatched. The V gene's germline CDR1 is MRHNA and CDR2 SNTAGT. CDR3 length: 15 residues. Here the CDR3 reads CASSRLAGSGDTQYF. The CDR3 DNA is TGTGCCAGCAGTAGACTAGCGGGATCTGGAGATACGCAGTATTTT.

The chain carries TRBV11-3 and TRBJ1-3, with 11 nucleotides matching TRBD1. CDR1 SGHNT and CDR2 YENEEA come from the germline V gene. CDR3 length: 16 residues. The V and J ends lost 5 bases and 4 bases, in that order; junction bases with no gene match: 7. CDR3 residues: CASSRTGGARGNTIYF. CDR3 DNA: TGTGCCAGCAGCCGGACAGGGGGCGCCAGGGGAAACACCATATATTTT.